This T cell receptor (beta chain) was documented in a study of response to subunit inactivated influenza vaccine. The study's findings and limits: There was a suggestion from the authors that each seasonal influenza vaccination recruits few new T cells.

TCRdb itself ran the RT-PCR reads through MiXCR, one entry per CDR3 protein. The sample shows 550,000 to 650,000 distinct CDR3 sequences, 10% to 15% of them seen only once. J gave up 3 bases and V 1 base, and 6 bases lay outside the gene matches. This CDR3 is 17 amino acids long. Germline V gene lookup returns CDR1 SGHRS and CDR2 YFSETQ. In the case of this clonotype: No antigen is known for it.

The J gene is TRBJ2-2, the V gene TRBV5-1, with 10 nucleotides matching TRBD2. The sample here was PBMCs from blood, taken on the day of vaccination. The sequence was obtained from a man aged 45 to 65 who received an inactivated influenza vaccine. The CDR3 loop is CASSLSLAGDYTGELFF. In nucleotides, the CDR3 is TGCGCCAGCAGCTTGTCCCTAGCGGGAGACTACACCGGGGAGCTGTTTTTT.